This T cell receptor beta chain was profiled in a study of PD-1 blockade in mismatch repair-deficient tumors. Across the whole study: Enrolled about 2013-2017, patients had progressing, pretreated mismatch repair-deficient cancers of around twelve types.

Three pembrolizumab responders had their TCRs sequenced. Here immunoSEQ multiplex PCR was the method, and the copy in TCRdb shows in-frame clones only, minus some. In the table there are 100,000 to 150,000 clones, around 86% of which are singletons. Sequencing was performed on peripheral blood, taken 44 weeks after starting pembrolizumab. The receptor's source is an adult with mismatch repair-deficient cancer.

The CDR3 DNA follows: TGTGCCAGCAGTTTTCCGGGGAACTATGGCTACACCTTC. Its protein is CASSFPGNYGYTF. The gene calls are TRBV27 and TRBJ1-2; D not certain. CDR1 is MNHEY and CDR2 is SMNVEV in the germline V gene (reference sequence). The V and J ends lost 3 bases and 2 bases respectively, with 7 bases between them. This CDR3 is 13 amino acids long.